This T cell receptor (beta chain) originates from a study of human T cells and chemical hapten exposure. Study-wide results and limits: Counts of TCRs above 1 in 1000 frequency stayed unchanged with DPC sensitization.

This clonotype was seen a few times. Its antigen is not identified. CDR1 is KGHSH, CDR2 LQKENI, per germline. Deletions cut 6 bases from V and 4 bases from J, with 34 bases between. The CDR3 is made up of 22 amino acids. Sample time point: patch test 1, 2 weeks after DPC sensitization. Treatment in this sample: therapeutic diphenylcyclopropenone sensitization with weekly scalp DPC. Library preparation tagged each individual cDNA molecule with a unique molecular identifier. TCRdb independently ran MiXCR on the RACE reads; one entry per CDR3 protein. The sample yields around 300,000 distinct CDR3 sequences, around 7% seen once.

The receptor was derived from a young woman with alopecia areata. Some clones in this sample may be carry-over from other donors' samples. Material: whole blood, obtained in connection with sensitization to the hapten diphenylcyclopropenone (DPC). The chain couples TRBV18 to TRBJ2-6, with D possibly matching TRBD1 (6 bases). The CDR3: CASSYTRMNRDVLVAGANVLTF. The CDR3 region has the DNA TGTGCCAGCTCGTACACCCGAATGAACAGGGATGTTCTCGTGGCCGGGGCCAACGTCCTGACTTTC.